The 27 T cell receptor beta chains below come from one sample, sequenced in a study of blood T cell repertoires in COVID-19. Here immunoSEQ multiplex PCR was the method, and the copy in TCRdb shows in-frame clones only, minus some. Among around 250,000 clones, 70% to 90% were seen once, and the ten largest hold less than 8.5%. Sequencing was performed on PBMCs or T cells enriched from blood (not recorded which). The receptors were sampled from a woman between 50 and 59 years old who had been exposed to COVID-19.

The chain employs TRBV29-1 and TRBJ1-2, with 7 bases matching TRBD1. The CDR3 is 12 residues long. Trimming removed 4 bases from V and 6 bases from J; junction bases left unmatched: 5. The germline gives CDR1 SQVTM, CDR2 ANQGSEA. CDR3 amino acids: CSVATGTHGYTF. CDR3 DNA sequence: TGCAGCGTTGCGACAGGGACTCATGGCTACACCTTC.

There are a few counts of this clone. The genes are TRBV5-6 and TRBJ1-1; 9 bases are shared with TRBD1. There are 13 residues in the CDR3. Trimming took 4 bases from V and 3 from J; bases not matched to a gene: 1. From germline, CDR1 is SGHDT and CDR2 YYEEEE. CDR3 in DNA: TGTGCCAGCAGCGGGGACAGGGACACTGAAGCTTTCTTT. Its protein product is CASSGDRDTEAFF.

The chain uses TRBV5-1 and TRBJ2-2; no clear D gene. The CDR3 has 16 residues. The V end lost 1 base, the J end lost 3 bases, and 13 bases lay between the germline ends. Germline V lookup: CDR1 SGHRS, CDR2 YFSETQ. This CDR3 is CASSLMSSGYTGELFF. In DNA, the CDR3 is TGCGCCAGCAGCTTGATGTCATCAGGATACACCGGGGAGCTGTTTTTT.

The rearrangement uses TRBV25-1 and TRBJ1-4; D perhaps matches TRBD1 (5 bases). This CDR3 has 14 residues. The germline V gene encodes CDR1 MGHDK and CDR2 SYGVNS. The V end lost 2 bases, the J end lost 8 bases, and 12 bases lay between the germline ends. The CDR3 coding sequence is TGTGCCAGCAGTGAAGGAGGGGCGGGCGAAAAACTGTTTTTT. This encodes CASSEGGAGEKLFF.

V and J are TRBV7-2 and TRBJ1-1; D is unresolved. V was trimmed by 2 bases and J by 3 bases, leaving 7 bases between them. This CDR3 contains 13 residues. Germline V gene lookup returns CDR1 SGHTA and CDR2 FQGNSA. The CDR3 coding sequence is TGTGCCAGCAGCTTACCGGTCTACACTGAAGCTTTCTTT. Its protein product is CASSLPVYTEAFF.

The V gene is TRBV19, the J gene TRBJ1-1; 9 bases line up with TRBD1. V shed 6 bases, J shed 4 bases, and the junction held 6 bases outside the gene matches. The germline gives CDR1 LNHDA, CDR2 SQIVND (reference sequence). The CDR3 covers 14 residues. The DNA for the CDR3 is TGTGCCAGTAGACCGTTACAGGGGGCCACTGAAGCTTTCTTT. Translation: CASRPLQGATEAFF.

The chain joins TRBV5-4 to TRBJ1-1; 9 positions match TRBD1. The length of the CDR3 is 15 residues. Germline values: CDR1 SGHNT, CDR2 YYREEE (reference sequence). The V gene end was trimmed by 1 base and the J gene end by 5 bases; junction bases not matched to a gene: 6. DNA of the CDR3: TGTGCCAGCAGCTTGCCCGGGACAGGGAGGACTGAAGCTTTCTTT. Protein product: CASSLPGTGRTEAFF.

This clone was found once. The chain carries TRBV30 and TRBJ1-2, with a possible D match to TRBD1 (5 bases). V lost 4 bases to trimming and J lost 7 bases, with 13 bases between them. The V gene's germline CDR1 is GTSNPN and CDR2 SVGIG (reference sequence). There are 12 residues in the CDR3. CDR3 sequence (DNA): TGTGCCTGGACGAACACAGGCATTGGCTACACCTTC. This gives the protein CAWTNTGIGYTF.

V usage is TRBV18 and J usage is TRBJ1-2; no reliable D call. This CDR3 is 15 amino acids long. CDR1 is KGHSH, CDR2 LQKENI, per germline. V was clipped by 2 bases and J by 6 bases, with 16 bases between them. In DNA, the CDR3 is TGTGCCAGCTCACCAAATTCTCGGGGAGGTCATGGCTACACCTTC. Protein sequence: CASSPNSRGGHGYTF.

V is TRBV7-2 and J is TRBJ1-1; D is unclear. Germline V gene lookup returns CDR1 SGHTA and CDR2 FQGNSA. V lost 4 bases and J 4 bases, leaving 7 bases between the germline ends. The CDR3 extends over 12 amino acids. CDR3 sequence (DNA): TGTGCCAGCAGCTCCCTCCTCACTGAAGCTTTCTTT. Translated: CASSSLLTEAFF.

The chain carries TRBV19 and TRBJ1-1; possibly TRBD1 for D (6 bases). This CDR3 spans 13 amino acids. CDR1 is LNHDA, CDR2 SQIVND, per germline (reference sequence). The CDR3 DNA reads as TGTGCTACCCTGAACAGGGTCCCCACTGAAGCTTTCTTT. Translation gives CATLNRVPTEAFF.

The V and J genes are TRBV10-1 and TRBJ2-2, with TRBD1 matching over 8 bases. The CDR3 length is 13 residues. Per the germline V gene, CDR1 is WNHNN and CDR2 is SYGVQD (reference sequence). Unmatched junction bases numbered 0, after V lost 6 bases and J lost 3 bases. The CDR3 DNA reads as TGCGCCAGCAGGGACAGGGACACCGGGGAGCTGTTTTTT. Its protein is CASRDRDTGELFF.

V gene TRBV10-3 combines with J gene TRBJ1-2, with 7 bases fitting TRBD1. Germline lookup yields CDR1 ENHRY and CDR2 SYGVKD. With 6 bases clipped from V and 7 bases from J, the junction kept 14 bases outside the gene matches. The CDR3 extends over 15 amino acids. The CDR3 protein is CAIRASTGLLSGYTF. The CDR3 DNA reads as TGTGCCATCAGGGCTTCGACAGGGCTCTTATCTGGCTACACCTTC.

The chain has TRBV27 and TRBJ2-5, with D tentatively TRBD2 (5 bases). Per the germline V gene, CDR1 is MNHEY and CDR2 is SMNVEV (reference sequence). The CDR3 extends over 16 amino acids. V lost 5 bases and J lost 0, with 16 bases in between. The DNA for the CDR3 is TGTGCCAGCAGTCCCCTAGTAGCGAGCCACCAAGAGACCCAGTACTTC. Residues: CASSPLVASHQETQYF.

V gene TRBV7-6 combines with J gene TRBJ2-5; 11 bases are a match to TRBD1. J was trimmed by 2 bases and V by 5 bases; bases with no gene match: 7. Germline loops: CDR1 SGHVS, CDR2 FNYEAQ. This CDR3 spans 16 amino acids. In nucleotides, the CDR3 is TGTGCCAGCAGCACAGGAGGGACAGGGGGACAAGAGACCCAGTACTTC. Its translation is CASSTGGTGGQETQYF.

This clone appeared a single time. V gene TRBV2 combines with J gene TRBJ2-1; 14 positions agree with TRBD2. Germline lookup yields CDR1 SNHLY and CDR2 FYNNEI. The length of the CDR3 is 22 residues. Germline trimming cut 1 base from V and 0 bases from J; bases unmatched to any gene: 14. Here the CDR3 reads CASSEDGIGLAGGWSSYNEQFF. The CDR3 coding sequence is TGTGCCAGCAGTGAAGATGGAATCGGACTAGCGGGGGGCTGGAGCTCCTACAATGAGCAGTTCTTC.

This rearrangement joins TRBV28 to TRBJ2-3, with unresolved D. Trimming took off 4 bases at V and 3 bases at J, with 8 bases between the two ends. The CDR3 has 13 residues. The germline V gene encodes CDR1 MDHEN and CDR2 SYDVKM. The CDR3 sequence is CASSYGETDTQYF. For the CDR3, the DNA is TGTGCCAGCAGTTACGGAGAGACAGATACGCAGTATTTT.

This sequence joins TRBV4-3 and TRBJ2-3, with 8 positions matching TRBD1. CDR1 is LGHNA, CDR2 YSLEER, per germline. The CDR3 is made up of 14 amino acids. V dropped 6 bases and J dropped 5; count of bases not matched to a gene: 7. In DNA, the CDR3 is TGCGCCAGCAGTCCGGGACAGGAAGGAGATACGCAGTATTTT. Its translation: CASSPGQEGDTQYF.

The chain recombines TRBV24-1 with TRBJ2-7; 10 bases agree with TRBD1. V was clipped by 4 bases and J by 3 bases; unmatched bases: 2. This CDR3 has 14 amino acids. Germline assignment: CDR1 KGHDR and CDR2 SFDVKD. The CDR3 is CATSEGQGYYEQYF. The CDR3 DNA is TGTGCCACCAGTGAGGGACAGGGGTACTACGAGCAGTACTTC.

This rearrangement joins TRBV7-2 to TRBJ2-5; D may be TRBD2 (6 bases). This CDR3 has 14 residues. The ends were cut back, 3 bases at V and 2 bases at J, with 10 bases in the middle. Per the germline V gene, CDR1 is SGHTA and CDR2 is FQGNSA. The CDR3 reads CASSFGTSQETQYF. The CDR3, as DNA: TGTGCCAGCAGCTTCGGGACTTCACAAGAGACCCAGTACTTC. The variable domain in full, with the rest retrieved from reference TRBV7-2 and TRBJ2-5, is GAGVSQSPSNKVTEKGKDVELRCDPISGHTALYWYRQSLGQGLEFLIYFQGNSAPDKSGLPSDRFSAERTGGSVSTLTIQRTQQEDSAVYLCASSFGTSQETQYFGPGTRLLVL.

This chain uses TRBV7-8 with TRBJ1-4, with TRBD1 matching 9 bases. Germline V gene sequence: CDR1 SGHVS, CDR2 FQNEAQ. The ends lost 3 bases at V and 5 bases at J; junction bases unmatched: 7. The CDR3 runs to 16 residues. CDR3 protein: CASSFGLTGGNEKLFF. The CDR3 nucleotides read TGTGCCAGCAGCTTCGGTTTGACAGGGGGGAATGAAAAACTGTTTTTT. Looking up the rest from reference TRBV7-8 and TRBJ1-4 gives the full variable domain: GAGVSQSPRYKVAKRGQDVALRCDPISGHVSLFWYQQALGQGPEFLTYFQNEAQLDKSGLPSDRFFAERPEGSVSTLKIQRTQQEDSAVYLCASSFGLTGGNEKLFFGSGTQLSVL.

This rearrangement joins TRBV21-1 to TRBJ1-6; TRBD1, the table's D call, lacks a check against the DNA. TRBV21-1 is a documented pseudogene. The CDR3 runs to 14 residues. The CDR3 here is CASSIDSCNSPLHF. The CDR3 DNA follows: TGTGCCAGCAGCATAGACAGTTGTAATTCACCCCTCCACTTT.

This clone occurred once. The chain couples TRBV20-1 to TRBJ1-3; D is unclear. The germline V gene has CDR1 DFQATT and CDR2 SNEGSKA (reference sequence). The CDR3 is 14 amino acids. The V gene lost 3 bases and the J gene lost 0 bases, with 9 bases spanning the gap. The CDR3 loop reads CSASPGSSGNTIYF. In DNA form, the CDR3 reads TGCAGTGCTAGTCCCGGGAGCTCTGGAAACACCATATATTTT.

The rearrangement links TRBV7-9 to TRBJ1-3, with 7 bases fitting TRBD1. Losses at the gene ends were 0 bases for V and 1 base for J; bases not matched to a gene: 9. Germline V gene lookup returns CDR1 SEHNR and CDR2 FQNEAQ (reference sequence). The CDR3 covers 18 residues. The CDR3 reads CASSLAKAGGSSGNTIYF. CDR3 in DNA: TGTGCCAGCAGCTTAGCTAAGGCAGGGGGATCGTCTGGAAACACCATATATTTT.

The genes are TRBV5-8 and TRBJ2-5; 9 bases fit TRBD1. Germline V gives CDR1 SGHTS, CDR2 YDEGEE. This CDR3 is 14 amino acids long. Trimming took 4 bases from V and 4 from J; bases not matched to a gene: 5. DNA of the CDR3: TGTGCCAGCAGCCCCAGGACAGGGGTAGAGACCCAGTACTTC. As protein: CASSPRTGVETQYF.

The chain links TRBV5-1 to TRBJ2-7; tentatively, D is TRBD1 (8 bases). V dropped 3 bases and J dropped 5 bases, with 18 bases sitting between them. Germline CDR1 SGHRS, CDR2 YFSETQ. CDR3 size: 15 residues. The CDR3 DNA reads as TGCGCCAGCAGCTCGGGGGGCGACAGGGGTCACGAGCAGTACTTC. Its protein is CASSSGGDRGHEQYF.

This clone appeared once. This sequence joins TRBV12-3 or TRBV12-4 and TRBJ1-2, with D hard to call. Trimming removed 6 bases from V and 5 bases from J, with 7 bases in between. There are 11 residues in the CDR3. The CDR3 DNA follows: TGTGCCAGCAGGTTCGGTTATGGCTACACCTTC. This translates into CASRFGYGYTF.